This TCR beta chain was obtained from a study of regulatory T cells in long-lasting Graves disease. CDR1 is SGDLS, CDR2 YYNGEE, per germline. J was trimmed by 5 bases and V by 3 bases; bases with no gene match: 8. This CDR3 spans 17 amino acids. Construction of TCR beta libraries relied on iRepertoire HTBI primers and on Arm-PCR targeting CDR3 regions. In TCRdb, the multiplex PCR reads were re-called with MiXCR into one record per CDR3 protein. Of approximately 460,000 distinct CDR3 sequences in the sample, around 15% were seen once. Stated time point: newly diagnosed GD, antithyroid drugs for less than 3 months. From RNA extracted from PBMCs, the TCR library was made. These data also formed part of another study, on T cells in Graves' hyperthyroidism and ophthalmopathy.

The receptor's source is a woman aged 25 to 45 with Graves disease. The chain is built from TRBV9 and TRBJ2-7; 16 bases line up with TRBD2. The material was peripheral blood mononuclear cells (PBMCs), obtained at new diagnosis, from a patient treated with antithyroid drugs. In DNA, the CDR3 is TGTGCCAGCAGCGGTACCCCGGGACTAGCGGGAGGGAACGAGCAGTACTTC. Protein product: CASSGTPGLAGGNEQYF. Together with reference TRBV9 and TRBJ2-7, the CDR3 gives the full variable domain: DSGVTQTPKHLITATGQRVTLRCSPRSGDLSVYWYQQSLDQGLQFLIQYYNGEERAKGNILERFSAQQFPDLHSELNLSSLELGDSALYFCASSGTPGLAGGNEQYFGPGTRLTVT.